This TCR beta chain was profiled in a study of OX40 agonist ivuxolimab in advanced cancers. The overall study: Ivuxolimab, which is an agonistic anti-OX40 (CD134) antibody, was administered to the patients. Findings of the study overall: At 0.1 to 3.0 mg/kg, CD4+ and CD8+ blood T cells expanded clonally by week 6.

Baseline, cycle 4 day 1, and cycle 7 day 1 were the blood sampling points. As to this clone: Its target is unknown.

TCRdb's table, derived via immunoSEQ multiplex PCR, lists solely in-frame clones and lacks some. The sample holds about 67,000 clones; roughly 84% are singletons and the top ten take approximately 0.3%. V was trimmed by 0 bases and J by 4 bases, leaving 8 bases between them. The CDR3 extends over 14 amino acids. Germline V CDR1 and CDR2: MNHNY, SVGAGI (reference sequence). The chain recombines TRBV6-6 with TRBJ2-3; D unclear. Sequences were derived from CD4+ or CD8+ T cells sorted from blood, sampled in a trial of the OX40 agonist ivuxolimab. This sequence was found in an adult with an advanced solid tumor such as melanoma, head and neck, liver or kidney cancer. The CDR3 loop is CASSYSAGSDTQYF. The CDR3 region has the DNA TGTGCCAGCAGTTACTCGGCCGGATCAGATACGCAGTATTTT.